These T cell receptor beta chains were read from a single sample in a study of blood T cell repertoires in COVID-19. The protocol was immunoSEQ multiplex PCR, while the TCRdb copy is restricted to in-frame clones and leaves out a portion. The sample includes approximately 190,000 clones, around nine tenths of them seen just once. The sequenced sample was peripheral blood. These receptors were collected from a man aged 60 to 69 with active or convalescent COVID-19. Both conserved end residues are part of each CDR3. The order of the fields is V gene, clone size, J gene, CDR3 protein. Not all rows give a size; the values are once, few, many and, for expanded clones, a class.

TRBV19	-	TRBJ1-1	CATKRQGNTEAFF
TRBV7-2	-	TRBJ1-2	CASSWASYGYTF
TRBV5-5	-	TRBJ2-2	CASSPPGRPVITGELFF
TRBV10-3	-	TRBJ2-5	CAISASMGQGETQYF
TRBV25-1	-	TRBJ2-5	CASKPEDYIEETQYF
TRBV6-5	-	TRBJ1-1	CASRSGADATEAFF
TRBV6-5	once	TRBJ1-6	CASDRNFNSPLHF
TRBV29-1	-	TRBJ2-7	CRQDREGVHEQYF
TRBV7-6	few	TRBJ2-7	CASSLGQGAGYEQYF
TRBV20-1	-	TRBJ1-5	CSASSMGGNNQPQHF
TRBV2	-	TRBJ2-5	CASRPRSGGEETQYF
TRBV4-1	-	TRBJ2-1	CASSQERGNEQFF
TRBV3-1/TRBV3-2	few	TRBJ2-1	CASSQRQGARDEQFF
TRBV7-2	once	TRBJ2-7	CASSTSTGFHEQYF
TRBV5-4	-	TRBJ2-5	CASSRMGRQGLGETQYF
TRBV9	-	TRBJ2-1	CASSVRAGGNNEQFF
TRBV11-2	-	TRBJ1-2	CASSLVAGQGGYGYTF
TRBV5-1	-	TRBJ1-2	CASSLSAGGYGYTF
TRBV5-6	-	TRBJ1-1	CASSFPQGERAEAFF
TRBV29-1	-	TRBJ1-1	CSVEDTGGVGTEAFF
TRBV5-1	-	TRBJ1-2	CASSSTGTGAYYGYTF
TRBV4-1	-	TRBJ2-5	CASSQAYQETQYF
TRBV24-1	-	TRBJ1-2	CATSDSRGRGGYTF
TRBV11-2	-	TRBJ2-1	CASSSRGGPINEQFF
TRBV19	-	TRBJ1-5	CASNRGGSNQPQHF
TRBV12-3/TRBV12-4	-	TRBJ2-1	CASSSRQEQFF
TRBV7-3	-	TRBJ2-7	CASSLGGVYEQYF
TRBV7-3	-	TRBJ2-1	CASSLTLTGYNEQFF
TRBV19	-	TRBJ1-5	CASSKPLRNGEPQHF
TRBV29-1	-	TRBJ2-2	CSVLRSDTITGELFF
TRBV6-5	-	TRBJ1-2	CASRDSVGGNGYTF
TRBV29-1	-	TRBJ1-3	CSVEAGFSGNTIYF
TRBV3-1/TRBV3-2	-	TRBJ2-1	CASSQVGGGSYNEQFF
TRBV6-5	-	TRBJ2-7	CASTRDRLGLYEQYF
TRBV2	-	TRBJ1-5	CASSTGGAGNQPQHF
TRBV6-5	-	TRBJ1-6	CASSYGDSYYNSPLHF
TRBV30	-	TRBJ2-5	CAFAGTLETQYF
TRBV5-1	once	TRBJ1-2	CASSLGGIQYGYTF
TRBV19	once	TRBJ1-1	CASSSTGNTEAFF
TRBV5-1	few	TRBJ1-3	CASSSLGVGNTIYF
TRBV27	-	TRBJ2-1	CASSLWGGGSKSEQFF
TRBV5-1	once	TRBJ2-7	CASSLAAGPPDEQYF
TRBV11-2	-	TRBJ1-1	CASSLLAENTEAFF
TRBV6-1	-	TRBJ2-3	CASSEFRGRHTDTQYF
TRBV5-4	-	TRBJ2-1	CASSYPGTSTNEQFF
TRBV7-2	-	TRBJ1-2	CASSTGQGAQSYGYTF
TRBV27	few	TRBJ2-1	CASSLPGVNNEQFF
TRBV10-3	-	TRBJ2-5	CAISEDLAGGPKTQYF
TRBV2	-	TRBJ2-3	CASSKLAGGPTDTQYF
TRBV2	-	TRBJ2-5	CASSEGTGMETQYF
TRBV30	many	TRBJ2-7	CAWSISGGWYYEQYF
TRBV10-3	-	TRBJ2-5	CAISGPGTRSETQYF
TRBV19	-	TRBJ2-3	CASSIGLAGPRSTDTQYF
TRBV9	few	TRBJ1-2	CASSADILVGYGYTF